These 23 T cell receptor beta chains share one sample of origin, sequenced in a study of regulatory T cells in long-lasting Graves disease. Libraries of TCR beta came from iRepertoire HTBI primers plus Arm-PCR of CDR3 regions. Via MiXCR, TCRdb re-called the multiplex PCR reads, giving one row per CDR3 protein. This sample has under 800,000 distinct CDR3 sequences, with roughly 15% found just once. Sample time point: newly diagnosed GD, antithyroid drugs for less than 3 months. PBMC RNA was the source of the TCR library. In addition, the sample was reused for a study of T cells in Graves' hyperthyroidism and ophthalmopathy.

Sequencing was performed on peripheral blood mononuclear cells (PBMCs), taken at new diagnosis, from a patient treated with antithyroid drugs. Receptor source: a woman aged 25 to 39 with Graves disease.

This clonotype was seen a handful of times. The rearrangement links TRBV15 to TRBJ1-6, with TRBD1 matching 7 bases. The CDR3 length is 15 residues. Germline lookup yields CDR1 LNHNV and CDR2 YYDKDF (reference sequence). Unmatched junction bases numbered 7, after V lost 2 bases and J lost 9 bases. This chain's CDR3 is CATSRRQEGASPLHF. The CDR3 DNA is TGTGCCACCAGCAGACGGCAGGAGGGGGCTTCACCCCTCCACTTT.

The table lists this clonotype with many counts. The chain employs TRBV6-1 and TRBJ2-7; D is perhaps TRBD1 or TRBD2 (6 bases each). Germline V lookup: CDR1 MNHNS, CDR2 SASEGT. The V end lost 5 bases, the J end lost 1 base, and 15 bases lay between the germline ends. The CDR3 runs 15 residues. CDR3 DNA sequence: TGTGCCAGCAGTACGACACAGGGACTTTCCTACGAGCAGTACTTC. Encoded protein: CASSTTQGLSYEQYF.

This clonotype was observed a few times. The J gene is TRBJ1-1, the V gene TRBV15; D is uncertain. Germline CDR1 is LNHNV and CDR2 is YYDKDF (reference sequence). CDR3 size: 14 residues. Trimming stripped 6 bases from V and 0 bases from J, with 11 bases between. The CDR3 DNA reads TGTGCCACCAGAGGAGGGCAATTGAACACTGAAGCTTTCTTT. Translating gives CATRGGQLNTEAFF.

As regards this clonotype: This sequence may be a read error, since a much larger clone differs from it by one base. This chain uses TRBV29-1 with TRBJ1-1; D not certain. From germline, CDR1 is SQVTM and CDR2 ANQGSEA. Between the trimmed V and J ends, which lost 7 bases and 3 bases, there was a span of 15 bases. The CDR3 is made up of 13 amino acids. The CDR3 protein is CSARAGMDTEAFF. The CDR3 DNA follows: TGCAGCGCCCGGGCGGGTATGGACACTGAAGCTTTCTTT.

The chain uses TRBV15 and TRBJ2-2; D gene unclear. The V end lost 2 bases, the J end lost 5 bases, and 12 bases lay between the germline ends. The length of the CDR3 is 15 residues. In germline, CDR1 is LNHNV, CDR2 YYDKDF (reference sequence). In DNA form, the CDR3 reads TGTGCCACCAGCAGAAGATCAGGACCTACCGGGGAGCTGTTTTTT. Protein sequence: CATSRRSGPTGELFF.

In this sample, this clonotype turned up many times. J is TRBJ2-3 and V is TRBV5-1, with 14 bases lining up with TRBD2. The CDR3 is 18 amino acids. Losses at the gene ends were 7 bases for V and 0 bases for J; bases not matched to a gene: 10. Germline V gene sequence: CDR1 SGHRS, CDR2 YFSETQ. DNA for the CDR3: TGCGCCAGCCGCACCGGGACTAGCGGGAGTGTCAGCACAGATACGCAGTATTTT. Its protein is CASRTGTSGSVSTDTQYF.

Ten or more counts support this clonotype. The rearrangement links TRBV7-2 to TRBJ1-5; 9 bases match TRBD1. This CDR3 region has 16 residues. V lost 4 bases, J lost 4 bases, and 8 bases stayed unmatched. The germline gives CDR1 SGHTA, CDR2 FQGNSA. The CDR3 region is CASSSRTGTGNQPQHF. The CDR3 nucleotides read TGTGCCAGCAGCTCCCGCACCGGGACAGGGAATCAGCCCCAGCATTTT. Supplemented by reference TRBV7-2 and TRBJ1-5, the full variable domain reads GAGVSQSPSNKVTEKGKDVELRCDPISGHTALYWYRQSLGQGLEFLIYFQGNSAPDKSGLPSDRFSAERTGGSVSTLTIQRTQQEDSAVYLCASSSRTGTGNQPQHFGDGTRLSIL.

Details on this clonotype: A much larger clone differs by one base, so this may be a read error. The gene calls are TRBV30 and TRBJ2-5; D is unresolved. V gave up 3 bases and J gave up 4 bases, with 9 bases separating them. Germline V gives CDR1 GTSNPN, CDR2 SVGIG (reference sequence). This CDR3 is built from 12 residues. The CDR3 loop is CAWSRLGETQYF. The CDR3 nucleotides read TGTGCCTGGAGCAGGCTGGGAGAGACCCAGTACTTC.

The chain joins TRBV20-1 to TRBJ2-3; possible D gene TRBD2, 6 bases. Between the trimmed V and J ends, which lost 6 bases and 6 bases, there was a span of 25 bases. This CDR3 region has 16 residues. The germline V gene encodes CDR1 DFQATT and CDR2 SNEGSKA (reference sequence). The CDR3 is CSAGGPTSSGGDTQYF. CDR3 coding DNA: TGCAGTGCCGGAGGACCTACTAGCTCTGGAGGGGATACGCAGTATTTT.

This clonotype has only a few counts. CDR3 nucleotide sequence: TGTGCCAGCAGCCTCAGGGTGACGGGAGATGGCTACACCTTC. It is translated as CASSLRVTGDGYTF. The chain carries TRBV3-1 and TRBJ1-2, with D possibly matching TRBD1 (5 bases). Germline lookup yields CDR1 LGHDT and CDR2 YNNKEL (reference sequence). Trimming took 4 bases from V and 6 from J, leaving 15 bases between them. CDR3 length: 14 residues.

In its sample, this clonotype was seen a few times. The V gene is TRBV20-1, the J gene TRBJ2-7; 9 nucleotides align to TRBD2. This CDR3 spans 14 amino acids. The germline CDR1 and CDR2 sequences are DFQATT and SNEGSKA (reference sequence). V shed 5 bases, J shed 2 bases, and the junction held 7 bases outside the gene matches. The CDR3 nucleotides are TGCAGTGCTCATCTGCGGGGGGGGGCCTACGAGCAGTACTTC. Residues: CSAHLRGGAYEQYF.

Remarks on this clonotype: Sequence at one end of the junction differs from germline and may be a read error. The chain joins TRBV20-1 to TRBJ1-1, with D perhaps matching TRBD1 (5 bases). This CDR3 is built from 10 residues. Germline V gene sequence: CDR1 DFQATT, CDR2 SNEGSKA (reference sequence). The CDR3 protein is CSATRDRGVF. The CDR3 DNA sequence: TGCAGTGCTACCCGGGACCGGGGAGTCTTT.

At least ten counts were recorded for this clonotype. This chain uses TRBV20-1 with TRBJ2-7; tentative D call: TRBD1 (6 bases). The CDR3 consists of 12 residues. Germline CDR1 and CDR2: DFQATT and SNEGSKA (reference sequence). Trimming cost V 6 bases and J 6 bases, with 15 bases left between them. CDR3: CSAQGPRVEQYF. The CDR3 bases are TGCAGTGCCCAGGGGCCTCGAGTCGAGCAGTACTTC.

In its sample, this clonotype was seen a few times. The gene calls are TRBV19 and TRBJ2-2, with no clear D. Trimming shortened V by 7 bases and J by 3 bases, and 18 bases separated the two germline ends. CDR1 and CDR2 from the germline V gene are LNHDA and SQIVND (reference sequence). CDR3 length: 16 residues. The CDR3 sequence: CASIGPASPYTGELFF. The DNA of the CDR3 is TGTGCCAGTATTGGCCCAGCCTCCCCTTACACCGGGGAGCTGTTTTTT.

This clonotype showed up many times. The chain has TRBV12-3 or TRBV12-4 and TRBJ1-1; D is possibly TRBD1 (5 bases). V lost 5 bases to trimming and J lost 1 base, with 14 bases between them. The CDR3 has 15 amino acids. DNA of the CDR3: TGTGCCAGCAGTCCCCGGCAGGGCCCGAACACTGAAGCTTTCTTT. It specifies CASSPRQGPNTEAFF.

This clonotype was counted between two and nine times. The chain carries TRBV15 and TRBJ1-5; maybe TRBD1 (5 bases). Germline V CDR1 and CDR2: LNHNV, YYDKDF (reference sequence). The CDR3 is 16 amino acids. With 3 bases removed from V and 2 bases from J, the gap between germline ends came to 14 bases. This CDR3 reads CATSRGRTTGNQPQHF. For the CDR3, the DNA is TGTGCCACCAGCAGGGGCCGGACGACAGGCAATCAGCCCCAGCATTTT.

The V gene is TRBV6-1, the J gene TRBJ2-5; 11 nucleotides align to TRBD2. J was trimmed by 5 bases and V by 4 bases; bases with no gene match: 9. CDR1 and CDR2 (germline): MNHNS, SASEGT. The CDR3 loop spans 16 amino acids. This chain's CDR3 is CASSAIAGGPRETQYF. The CDR3 nucleotides are TGTGCCAGCAGTGCCATAGCGGGAGGGCCGCGGGAGACCCAGTACTTC.

As regards this clonotype: Germline is not matched at one junction end, which may reflect a read error. The chain recombines TRBV7-7 with TRBJ2-3, with D perhaps TRBD2 (5 bases). CDR1 and CDR2 from the germline V gene are SSHAT and FNYEAQ (reference sequence). The CDR3 contains 14 residues. CDR3 nucleotide sequence: TGTGCTAGCAGCTCCCGGGGTGGCACAGATACGCAGTATTTT. Translated, it gives CASSSRGGTDTQYF.

There are many counts of this clonotype. The CDR3 DNA is TGTGCCAGCAGCTTACTAGCCAATCCCTACGAGCAGTACTTC. It translates to CASSLLANPYEQYF. This chain links TRBV7-8 with TRBJ2-7; a weak D match, TRBD2 (5 bases). CDR3 size: 14 residues. The V gene lost 2 bases and the J gene lost 2 bases, with 10 bases spanning the gap. Germline-derived CDR1 and CDR2 are SGHVS and FQNEAQ. Filled out from reference TRBV7-8 and TRBJ2-7, the complete variable domain reads GAGVSQSPRYKVAKRGQDVALRCDPISGHVSLFWYQQALGQGPEFLTYFQNEAQLDKSGLPSDRFFAERPEGSVSTLKIQRTQQEDSAVYLCASSLLANPYEQYFGPGTRLTVT.

This clonotype was picked up many times. This chain links TRBV20-1 with TRBJ2-5; 7 nucleotides line up with TRBD1. After removal of 0 bases from V and 2 bases from J, the junction contained 3 bases not matched to a gene. CDR1 and CDR2 (germline): DFQATT, SNEGSKA (reference sequence). This CDR3 spans 14 amino acids. The CDR3 coding sequence is TGCAGTGCTAGAGATTGGGACAGACAAGAGACCCAGTACTTC. Translated, it gives CSARDWDRQETQYF.

There are many counts of this clonotype. The chain has TRBV27 and TRBJ2-7, with TRBD2 matching 10 bases. V dropped 6 bases and J dropped 1; count of bases not matched to a gene: 3. This CDR3 is 14 amino acids long. The V gene's germline CDR1 is MNHEY and CDR2 SMNVEV (reference sequence). CDR3 loop: CASRRLAGSYEQYF. CDR3 coding DNA: TGTGCCAGCAGGAGACTAGCGGGTTCCTACGAGCAGTACTTC.

The chain recombines TRBV5-4 with TRBJ2-7; 12 positions match TRBD1. The V segment lost 3 bases and the J segment 4 bases; nucleotides outside the gene matches: 5. Germline-derived CDR1 and CDR2 are SGHNT and YYREEE (reference sequence). The CDR3 extends over 15 amino acids. The CDR3 loop reads CASSWGQGAMYEQYF. CDR3 bases: TGTGCCAGCAGCTGGGGACAGGGGGCAATGTACGAGCAGTACTTC.

The rearrangement joins TRBV9 to TRBJ2-1; tentatively, D is TRBD1 or TRBD2 (5 bases each). Germline assignment: CDR1 SGDLS and CDR2 YYNGEE. CDR3 size: 15 residues. Trimming removed 0 bases from V and 5 bases from J, with 12 bases in between. The DNA of the CDR3 is TGTGCCAGCAGCGTAGGAGGGGACGGACACAATGAGCAGTTCTTC. It specifies CASSVGGDGHNEQFF.